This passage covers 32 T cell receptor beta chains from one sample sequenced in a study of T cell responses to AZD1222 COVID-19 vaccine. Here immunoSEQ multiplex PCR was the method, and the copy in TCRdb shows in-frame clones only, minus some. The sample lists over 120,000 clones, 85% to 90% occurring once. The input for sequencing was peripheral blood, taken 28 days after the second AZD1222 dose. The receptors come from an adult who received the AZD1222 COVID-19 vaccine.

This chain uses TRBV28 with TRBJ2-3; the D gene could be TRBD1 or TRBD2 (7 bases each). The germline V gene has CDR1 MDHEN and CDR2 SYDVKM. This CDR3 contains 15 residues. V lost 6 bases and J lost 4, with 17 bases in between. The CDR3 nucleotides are TGTGCCAGCAGCGCGGGGGACAGAGAGGCAGATACGCAGTATTTT. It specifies CASSAGDREADTQYF.

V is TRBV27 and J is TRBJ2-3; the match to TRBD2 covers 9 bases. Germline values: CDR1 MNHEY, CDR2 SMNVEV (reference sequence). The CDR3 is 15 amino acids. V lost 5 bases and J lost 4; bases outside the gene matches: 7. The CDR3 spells CASSPGTSLPDTQYF. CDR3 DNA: TGTGCCAGCAGTCCCGGGACTAGCCTTCCAGATACGCAGTATTTT.

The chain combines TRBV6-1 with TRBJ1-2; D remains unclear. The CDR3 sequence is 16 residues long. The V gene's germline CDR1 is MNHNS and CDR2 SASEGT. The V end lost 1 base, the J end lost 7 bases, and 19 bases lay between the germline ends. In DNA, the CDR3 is TGTGCCAGCAGTGAAGATGACGGGATAGGACGCGGTGGCTACACCTTC. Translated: CASSEDDGIGRGGYTF.

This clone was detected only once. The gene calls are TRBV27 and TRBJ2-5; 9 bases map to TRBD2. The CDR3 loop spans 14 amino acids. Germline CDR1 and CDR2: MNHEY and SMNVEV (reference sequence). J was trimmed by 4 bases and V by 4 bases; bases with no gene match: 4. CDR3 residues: CASSWAGGSETQYF. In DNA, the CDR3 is TGTGCCAGCAGTTGGGCGGGGGGGTCAGAGACCCAGTACTTC.

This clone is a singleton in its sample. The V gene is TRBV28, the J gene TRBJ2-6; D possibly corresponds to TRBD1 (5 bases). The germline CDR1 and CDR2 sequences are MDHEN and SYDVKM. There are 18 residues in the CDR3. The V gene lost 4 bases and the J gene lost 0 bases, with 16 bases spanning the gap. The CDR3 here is CASSSPGGDSSGANVLTF. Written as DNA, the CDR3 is TGTGCCAGCAGTTCCCCCGGCGGTGACAGCTCTGGGGCCAACGTCCTGACTTTC. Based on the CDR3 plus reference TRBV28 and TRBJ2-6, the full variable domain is DVKVTQSSRYLVKRTGEKVFLECVQDMDHENMFWYRQDPGLGLRLIYFSYDVKMKEKGDIPEGYSVSREKKERFSLILESASTNQTSMYLCASSSPGGDSSGANVLTFGAGSRLTVL.

CDR3 nucleotide sequence: TGTGCCAGCAGCCAAGATTGGCTAGTTCAATCCGGGGCCAACGTCCTGACTTTC. Translated: CASSQDWLVQSGANVLTF. The rearrangement uses TRBV4-2 and TRBJ2-6; D is unclear. The CDR3 totals 18 residues. Germline CDR1 is LGHNA and CDR2 is YNFKEQ. Between the trimmed V and J ends, which lost 0 bases and 4 bases, there was a span of 16 bases.

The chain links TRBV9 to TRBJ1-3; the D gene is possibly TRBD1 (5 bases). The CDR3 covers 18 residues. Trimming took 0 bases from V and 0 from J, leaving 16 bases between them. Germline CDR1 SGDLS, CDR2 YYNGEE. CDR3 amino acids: CASSVAYSRQPSGNTIYF. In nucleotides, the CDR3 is TGTGCCAGCAGCGTAGCATATAGTAGACAGCCCTCTGGAAACACCATATATTTT.

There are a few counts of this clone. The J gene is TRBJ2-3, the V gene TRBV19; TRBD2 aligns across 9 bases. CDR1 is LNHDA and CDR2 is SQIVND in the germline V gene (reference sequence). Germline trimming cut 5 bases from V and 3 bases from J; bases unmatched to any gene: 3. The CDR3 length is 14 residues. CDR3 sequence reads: CASSPRGGTDTQYF. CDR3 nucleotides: TGTGCCAGTAGTCCGCGGGGGGGGACAGATACGCAGTATTTT.

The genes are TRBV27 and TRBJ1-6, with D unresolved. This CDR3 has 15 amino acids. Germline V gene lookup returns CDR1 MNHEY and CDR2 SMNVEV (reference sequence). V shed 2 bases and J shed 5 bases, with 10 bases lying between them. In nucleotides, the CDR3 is TGTGCCAGCAGTTTACGGCCAGTTAATAATTCACCCCTCCACTTT. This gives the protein CASSLRPVNNSPLHF.

The DNA for the CDR3 is TGTGCCAGCAGCCCCGGTCTTGGGAATTCACCCCTCCACTTT. Its protein product is CASSPGLGNSPLHF. The genes are TRBV5-8 and TRBJ1-6, with unresolved D. Trimming removed 4 bases at V and 7 bases at J, with 12 bases between. Germline V gives CDR1 SGHTS, CDR2 YDEGEE. This CDR3 has 14 residues.

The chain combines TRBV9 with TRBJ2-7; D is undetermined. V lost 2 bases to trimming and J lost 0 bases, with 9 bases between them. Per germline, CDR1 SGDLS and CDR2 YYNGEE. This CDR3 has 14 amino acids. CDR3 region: CASSVSPNSYEQYF. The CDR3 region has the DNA TGTGCCAGCAGCGTCTCCCCAAACTCCTACGAGCAGTACTTC.

CDR3 nucleotides: TGTGCCACCGAGGGGGGACGCTTGAGTCAGCCCCAGCATTTT. The encoded protein is CATEGGRLSQPQHF. This chain joins TRBV28 and TRBJ1-5; maybe TRBD1 (6 bases). Germline V gene lookup returns CDR1 MDHEN and CDR2 SYDVKM. The CDR3 extends over 14 amino acids. V dropped 10 bases and J dropped 6 bases, with 19 bases sitting between them.

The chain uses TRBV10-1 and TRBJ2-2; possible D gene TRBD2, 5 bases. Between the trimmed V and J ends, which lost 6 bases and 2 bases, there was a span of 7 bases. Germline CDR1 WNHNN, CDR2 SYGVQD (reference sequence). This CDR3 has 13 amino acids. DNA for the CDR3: TGCGCCAGCAGGGACTCTAACACCGGGGAGCTGTTTTTT. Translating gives CASRDSNTGELFF.

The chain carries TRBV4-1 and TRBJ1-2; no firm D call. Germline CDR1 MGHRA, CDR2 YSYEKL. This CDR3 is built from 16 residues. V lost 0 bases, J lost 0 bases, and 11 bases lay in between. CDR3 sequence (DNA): TGCGCCAGCAGCCAAGACTTTTTTAAATCTAACTATGGCTACACCTTC. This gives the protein CASSQDFFKSNYGYTF.

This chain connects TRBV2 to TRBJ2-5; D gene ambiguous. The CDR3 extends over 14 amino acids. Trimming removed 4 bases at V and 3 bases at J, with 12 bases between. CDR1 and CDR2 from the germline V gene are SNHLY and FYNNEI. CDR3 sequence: CASSVQAGEETQYF. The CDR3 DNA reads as TGTGCCAGCAGTGTCCAGGCCGGAGAAGAGACCCAGTACTTC. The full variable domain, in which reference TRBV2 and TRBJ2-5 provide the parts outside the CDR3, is EPEVTQTPSHQVTQMGQEVILRCVPISNHLYFYWYRQILGQKVEFLVSFYNNEISEKSEIFDDQFSVERPDGSNFTLKIRSTKLEDSAMYFCASSVQAGEETQYFGPGTRLLVL.

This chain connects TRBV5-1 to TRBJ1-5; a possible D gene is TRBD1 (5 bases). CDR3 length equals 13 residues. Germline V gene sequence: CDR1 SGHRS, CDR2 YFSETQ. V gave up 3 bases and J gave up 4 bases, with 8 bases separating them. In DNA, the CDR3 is TGCGCCAGCAGCTCCGACAGTAATCAGCCCCAGCATTTT. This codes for CASSSDSNQPQHF.

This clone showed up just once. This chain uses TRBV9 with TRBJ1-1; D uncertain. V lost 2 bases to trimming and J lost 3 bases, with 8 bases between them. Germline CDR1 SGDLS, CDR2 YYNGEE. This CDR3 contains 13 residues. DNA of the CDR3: TGTGCCAGCAGCGTTCTCACTTACACTGAAGCTTTCTTT. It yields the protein CASSVLTYTEAFF.

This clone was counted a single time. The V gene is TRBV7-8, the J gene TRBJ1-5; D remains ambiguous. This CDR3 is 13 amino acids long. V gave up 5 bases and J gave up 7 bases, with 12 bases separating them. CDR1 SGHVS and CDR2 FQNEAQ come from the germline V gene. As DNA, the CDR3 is TGTGCCAGCAGCCCACAAATGGAGCAGCCCCAGCATTTT. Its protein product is CASSPQMEQPQHF.

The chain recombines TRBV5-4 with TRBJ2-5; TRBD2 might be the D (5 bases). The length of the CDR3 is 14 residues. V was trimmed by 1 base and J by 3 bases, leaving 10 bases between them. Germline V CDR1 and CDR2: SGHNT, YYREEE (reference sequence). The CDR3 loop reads CASSLRDGEETQYF. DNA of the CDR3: TGTGCCAGCAGCTTGCGTGACGGGGAAGAGACCCAGTACTTC.

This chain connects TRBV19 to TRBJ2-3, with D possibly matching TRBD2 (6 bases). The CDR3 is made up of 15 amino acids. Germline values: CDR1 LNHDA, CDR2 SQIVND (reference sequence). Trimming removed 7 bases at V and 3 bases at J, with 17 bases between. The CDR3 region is CASNAGGILTDTQYF. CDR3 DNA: TGTGCCAGTAACGCAGGCGGGATCTTGACAGATACGCAGTATTTT.

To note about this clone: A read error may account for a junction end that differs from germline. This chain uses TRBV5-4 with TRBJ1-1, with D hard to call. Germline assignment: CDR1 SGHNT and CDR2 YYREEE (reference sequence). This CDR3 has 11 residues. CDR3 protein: CASTLNTEAFF. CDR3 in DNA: TGTGCCAGCACCTTGAACACTGAAGCTTTCTTT.

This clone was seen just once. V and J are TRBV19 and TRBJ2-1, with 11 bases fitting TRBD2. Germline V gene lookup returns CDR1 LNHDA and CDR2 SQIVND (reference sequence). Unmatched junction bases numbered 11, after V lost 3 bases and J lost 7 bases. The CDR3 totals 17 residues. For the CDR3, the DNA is TGTGCCAGTAGTATTGATCTAGCGGGAGGCCACACTAATGAGCAGTTCTTC. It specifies CASSIDLAGGHTNEQFF.

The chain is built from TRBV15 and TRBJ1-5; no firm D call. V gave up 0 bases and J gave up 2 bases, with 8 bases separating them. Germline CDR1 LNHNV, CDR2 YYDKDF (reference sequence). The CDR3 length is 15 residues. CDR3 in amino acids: CATSRDVGGNQPQHF. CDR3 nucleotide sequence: TGTGCCACCAGCAGAGATGTCGGGGGCAATCAGCCCCAGCATTTT.

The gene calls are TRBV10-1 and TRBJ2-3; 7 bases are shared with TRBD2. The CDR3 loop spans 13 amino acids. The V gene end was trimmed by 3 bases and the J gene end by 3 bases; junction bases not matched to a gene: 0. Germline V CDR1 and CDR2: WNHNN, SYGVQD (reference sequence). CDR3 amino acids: CASSDGRTDTQYF. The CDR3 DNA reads TGCGCCAGCAGTGACGGGAGGACAGATACGCAGTATTTT.

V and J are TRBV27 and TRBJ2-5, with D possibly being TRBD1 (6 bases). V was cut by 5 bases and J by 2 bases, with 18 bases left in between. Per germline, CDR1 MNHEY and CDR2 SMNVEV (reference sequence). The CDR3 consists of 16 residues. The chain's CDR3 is CASSRLDRALQETQYF. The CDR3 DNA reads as TGTGCCAGCAGTCGCCTGGACAGAGCCCTACAAGAGACCCAGTACTTC.

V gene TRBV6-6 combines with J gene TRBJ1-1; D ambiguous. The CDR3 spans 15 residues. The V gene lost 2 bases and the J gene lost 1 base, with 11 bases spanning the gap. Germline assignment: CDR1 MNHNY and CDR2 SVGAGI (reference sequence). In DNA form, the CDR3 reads TGTGCCAGCAGTTACCCCTCCTCGTGGAACACTGAAGCTTTCTTT. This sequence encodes CASSYPSSWNTEAFF.

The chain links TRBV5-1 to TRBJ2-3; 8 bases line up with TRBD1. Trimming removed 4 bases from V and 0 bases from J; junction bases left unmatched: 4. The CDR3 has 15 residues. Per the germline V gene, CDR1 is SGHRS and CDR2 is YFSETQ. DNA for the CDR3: TGCGCCAGCAGCGGGACAGGCCCAAGCACAGATACGCAGTATTTT. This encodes CASSGTGPSTDTQYF.

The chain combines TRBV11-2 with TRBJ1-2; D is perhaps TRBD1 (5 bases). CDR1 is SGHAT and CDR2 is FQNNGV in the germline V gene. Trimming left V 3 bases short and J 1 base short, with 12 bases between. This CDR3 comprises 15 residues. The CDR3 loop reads CASSFYPTVNYGYTF. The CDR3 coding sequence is TGTGCCAGCAGCTTCTATCCGACAGTTAACTATGGCTACACCTTC.

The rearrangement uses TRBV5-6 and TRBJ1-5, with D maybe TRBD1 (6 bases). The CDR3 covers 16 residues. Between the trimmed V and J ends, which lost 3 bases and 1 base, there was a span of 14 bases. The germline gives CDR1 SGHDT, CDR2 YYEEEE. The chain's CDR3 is CASSSRGAGSNQPQHF. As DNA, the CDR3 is TGTGCCAGCAGCTCCCGGGGGGCCGGGAGCAATCAGCCCCAGCATTTT.

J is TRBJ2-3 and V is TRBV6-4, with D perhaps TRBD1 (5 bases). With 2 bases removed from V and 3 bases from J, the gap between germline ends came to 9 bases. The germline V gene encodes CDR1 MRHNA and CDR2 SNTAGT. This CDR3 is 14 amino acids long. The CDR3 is CASSDRGSTDTQYF. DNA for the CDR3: TGTGCCAGCAGTGACAGGGGTAGTACAGATACGCAGTATTTT.

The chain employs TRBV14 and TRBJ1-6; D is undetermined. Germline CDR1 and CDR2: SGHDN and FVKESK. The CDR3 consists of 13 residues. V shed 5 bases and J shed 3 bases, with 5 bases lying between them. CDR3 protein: CASSGHYNSPLHF. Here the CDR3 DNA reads TGTGCCAGCAGCGGGCACTATAATTCACCCCTCCACTTT.

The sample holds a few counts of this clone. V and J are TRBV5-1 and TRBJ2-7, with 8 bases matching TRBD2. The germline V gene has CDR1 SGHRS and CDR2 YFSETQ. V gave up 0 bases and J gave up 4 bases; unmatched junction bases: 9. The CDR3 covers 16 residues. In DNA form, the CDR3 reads TGCGCCAGCAGCTTGGCCGGAGCGGGGGATCTGTACGAGCAGTACTTC. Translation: CASSLAGAGDLYEQYF.